This T cell receptor beta chain derives from a study of CD8+CD57+ T cells in acquired aplastic anemia. Genomic DNA was employed as the template in profiling TCR beta VDJ and CDR3. TCRdb independently ran MiXCR on the reads; one entry per CDR3 protein. This repertoire shows more than 250,000 distinct CDR3 sequences, approximately 57% found once; its top ten account for roughly 8%. V lost 6 bases and J lost 2; bases outside the gene matches: 17. Germline CDR1 and CDR2: ENHRY and SYGVKD. The CDR3 totals 20 residues. The sequence was obtained from a human donor with severe aplastic anemia or a healthy control (not recorded which). Sequenced material: sorted CD4+, CD8+, or CD8+CD57+ T cells (not recorded which) from PBMCs. V and J are TRBV10-3 and TRBJ2-3, with 13 bases identical to TRBD2. CDR3 nucleotide sequence: TGTGCCATCAGCCAAAAACGGACTAGCGGGAGTCGTCGTTTCACAGATACGCAGTATTTT. This sequence encodes CAISQKRTSGSRRFTDTQYF.